The rows below give T cell receptor beta chains drawn from one sample of a study of molecular identifiers for immune sequencing clone quantification. TCRdb independently ran MiXCR on the PCR reads; one entry per CDR3 protein. This table holds about half a million distinct CDR3 sequences, around 23% found once. Sequencing was carried out using naive CD8+ T cells from blood, with Jurkat cell RNA spiked in. These receptor sequences come from a human donor in good health. Some libraries in this study had Jurkat cell RNA spiked in. Each CDR3 is given without its conserved first and last residue.

TRBJ2-1,TRBV6-5,ASSDGLAGVNEQF
TRBJ1-2,TRBV5-4,ASSGGQLANYGYT
TRBJ2-3,TRBV24-1,ATSDFTTDTQY
TRBJ1-1,TRBV5-6,ASSLVGAGNTEAF
TRBJ2-2,TRBV6-2/TRBV6-3,ASSRAGVNTGELF
TRBJ2-3,TRBV28,ASSRTGEGRGPPWTQY
TRBJ2-7,TRBV15,ATSPGRGQSSEQY
TRBJ2-2,TRBV27,ASSFGTPGELF
TRBJ1-2,TRBV3-1,ASSSHEQLRGYT
TRBJ1-1,TRBV12-3/TRBV12-4,ASSLGPRNTEAF
TRBJ2-3,TRBV7-9,ASTFLSGGGTDTQY
TRBJ2-5,TRBV28,ASSFNRVETQY
TRBJ2-2,TRBV4-3,ASSQDASGYTGELF
TRBJ2-3,TRBV28,ASSEGLAGVEDTQY
TRBJ2-7,TRBV7-9,ASSLAGGAVYEQY
TRBJ1-1,TRBV12-5,ASGRGTEAF
TRBJ2-7,TRBV6-2/TRBV6-3,ASSYSIGHEQY